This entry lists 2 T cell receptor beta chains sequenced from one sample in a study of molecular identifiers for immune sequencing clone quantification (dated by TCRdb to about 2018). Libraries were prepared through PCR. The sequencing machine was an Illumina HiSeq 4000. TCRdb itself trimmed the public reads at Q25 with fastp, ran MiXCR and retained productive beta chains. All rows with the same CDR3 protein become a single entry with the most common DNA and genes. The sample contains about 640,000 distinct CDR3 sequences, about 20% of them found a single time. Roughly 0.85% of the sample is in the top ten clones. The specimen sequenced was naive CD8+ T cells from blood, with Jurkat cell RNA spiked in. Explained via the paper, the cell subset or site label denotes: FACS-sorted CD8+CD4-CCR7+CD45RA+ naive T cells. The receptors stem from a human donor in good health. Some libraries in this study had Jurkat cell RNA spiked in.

CDR3 sequence: CASSFWDRASYEQYF. CDR3 nucleotides: TGTGCCAGCAGTTTTTGGGACAGGGCCTCCTACGAGCAGTACTTC. The chain joins TRBV28 to TRBJ2-7; the match to TRBD1 covers 9 bases. V was clipped by 3 bases and J by 0 bases; unmatched bases: 3. The CDR3 covers 15 residues. Germline CDR1 reads MDHEN; CDR2 reads SYDVKM.

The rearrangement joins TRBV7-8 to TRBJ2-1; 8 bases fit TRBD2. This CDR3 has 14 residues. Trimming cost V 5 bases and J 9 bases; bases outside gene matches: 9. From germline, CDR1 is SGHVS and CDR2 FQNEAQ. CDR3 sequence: CASSAIPAGVEQFF. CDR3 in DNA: TGTGCCAGCAGCGCGATCCCAGCGGGGGTTGAGCAGTTCTTC.